The TCR beta chain under discussion was sequenced for a study of blood T cell repertoires in COVID-19. Study context: Acute and convalescent COVID-19 samples came from the United States, Italy and Spain. PBMCs, B-cell-depleted T cells, or T cells provided the cDNA or gDNA that made up the material.

Authors' data handling: Amplification of reference gene primers provided the estimated nucleated cell counts. The assay was immunoSEQ multiplex PCR, and TCRdb's table has in-frame clones only and misses some. V, J and clone size were drawn from that table, and D and trimming were deduced from the DNA. Among roughly 100,000 clones, approximately 80% were seen once, and the ten largest hold roughly 29%. In this sample, this clone turned up a few times. The V end lost 5 bases, the J end lost 1 base, and 7 bases lay between the germline ends. This CDR3 is 13 amino acids long. The sequencing input was peripheral blood. V and J are TRBV12-3 or TRBV12-4 and TRBJ2-3; no firm D call. This TCR was recovered from a man in his fifties or sixties with acute or convalescent COVID-19. CDR3 DNA sequence: TGTGCCAGCAGTGTGGAGCGCACAGATACGCAGTATTTT. It translates to CASSVERTDTQYF.